Each of the 3 T cell receptor beta chains below was sequenced from the same sample in a study of T cells after posttransplantation cyclophosphamide. TCRdb keeps only in-frame clones here, not all; method: immunoSEQ multiplex PCR. Of about 22,000 clones in the sample, 89% were seen once. Methotrexate plus calcineurin inhibitor accompanied controls' myeloablative marrow transplants; sampling was 1 year later. Here the sequenced sample was PBMCs, taken after an allogeneic stem cell transplant with a calcineurin inhibitor and methotrexate. These receptors came from a female patient in her fifties or sixties who received an allogeneic stem cell transplant from an unrelated donor, was CMV-positive, and had chronic GVHD only. Some T cells may be provided by the graft donor.

This sequence joins TRBV28 and TRBJ2-7; TRBD1 aligns across 9 bases. This CDR3 has 15 amino acids. Germline CDR1 is MDHEN and CDR2 is SYDVKM. The V segment lost 5 bases and the J segment 6 bases; nucleotides outside the gene matches: 11. CDR3 protein: CASSLTGQGVGEQYF. CDR3 DNA: TGTGCCAGCAGTCTCACGGGACAGGGAGTCGGCGAGCAGTACTTC.

On this clone itself: The junction departs from the called germline gene at one end, perhaps through a read error. Additional DNA sequences in this sample encode the identical CDR3. The chain combines TRBV5-4 with TRBJ1-4; 9 nucleotides match TRBD1. This CDR3 is built from 18 residues. Germline CDR1 and CDR2: SGHNT and YYREEE (reference sequence). Written as DNA, the CDR3 is TGCGCCAGCAGCCAAGGTGTGGGACAGGGCACGATGGGTGAAAAACTGTTTTTT. It translates to CASSQGVGQGTMGEKLFF. Full variable domain (missing parts from reference TRBV5-4 and TRBJ1-4): ETGVTQSPTHLIKTRGQQVTLRCSSQSGHNTVSWYQQALGQGPQFIFQYYREEENGRGNFPPRFSGLQFPNYSSELNVNALELDDSALYLCASSQGVGQGTMGEKLFFGSGTQLSVL.

CDR3 loop: CASSETQGIAYEQYF. The CDR3 DNA reads as TGTGCCAGCAGTGAGACGCAGGGAATAGCCTACGAGCAGTACTTC. The V and J genes are TRBV6-1 and TRBJ2-7, with a possible D match to TRBD1 (5 bases). The germline CDR1 and CDR2 sequences are MNHNS and SASEGT. V lost 3 bases, J lost 2 bases, and 14 bases lay in between. This CDR3 has 15 amino acids.